A single T cell receptor beta chain is shown here with its context. Generated by immunoSEQ multiplex PCR, the TCRdb table keeps only in-frame clones and is missing some. The data contain a few hundred thousand clones, around 85% of them seen just once; the ten biggest clones take up 3% to 4%. This record belongs to a study of blood T cell repertoires in COVID-19. Study at large: T cells, B-cell-depleted T cells, or PBMCs provided the cDNA or gDNA that served as material.

Self-reported history from a screening survey and questionnaire set each donor's cohort. The CDR3 sequence is 14 residues long. The V and J ends lost 2 bases and 2 bases respectively, with 9 bases between them. The germline V gene has CDR1 MNHEY and CDR2 SVGAGI. The rearrangement joins TRBV6-5 to TRBJ1-2; D might be TRBD1 (6 bases). This receptor was identified in a woman aged 40 to 50 with acute COVID-19. The sequencing sample was made of PBMCs or T cells enriched from blood (not recorded which). CDR3 protein: CASSYTGTNYGYTF. For the CDR3, the DNA is TGTGCCAGCAGTTACACAGGGACGAACTATGGCTACACCTTC.